This passage covers 22 T cell receptor beta chains from one sample sequenced in a study of shared clonotypes between healthy human individuals. Only in-frame clones appear in the TCRdb table, and some are missing; sequencing was by immunoSEQ multiplex PCR. The table records millions of clones, just over 90% of them present only once. The specimen was naive CD4+ T cells from PBMCs. The sample's subset: CD45RA+ positively selected. The receptors derive from a young man in good health. Some clones in this sample may be carry-over from other donors' samples.

The count of this clone is one. The rearrangement joins TRBV27 to TRBJ1-5; unclear D gene. Trimming shortened V by 2 bases and J by 7 bases, and 15 bases separated the two germline ends. The CDR3 loop spans 15 amino acids. Per the germline V gene, CDR1 is MNHEY and CDR2 is SMNVEV (reference sequence). The CDR3 sequence: CASSLGRSLGQPQHF. The CDR3 nucleotides read TGTGCCAGCAGTTTAGGCAGATCCCTCGGCCAGCCCCAGCATTTT.

This rearrangement joins TRBV7-2 to TRBJ1-5, with D perhaps matching TRBD1 (6 bases). CDR1 is SGHTA and CDR2 is FQGNSA in the germline V gene. CDR3 length equals 16 residues. V lost 2 bases to trimming and J lost 6 bases, with 17 bases between them. Here the CDR3 reads CASSLLTGGGGQPQHF. As DNA, the CDR3 is TGTGCCAGCAGCTTATTAACGGGGGGCGGGGGTCAGCCCCAGCATTTT. The variable domain in full, with the rest retrieved from reference TRBV7-2 and TRBJ1-5, is GAGVSQSPSNKVTEKGKDVELRCDPISGHTALYWYRQSLGQGLEFLIYFQGNSAPDKSGLPSDRFSAERTGGSVSTLTIQRTQQEDSAVYLCASSLLTGGGGQPQHFGDGTRLSIL.

In this sample, this clone turned up once. Written as DNA, the CDR3 is TGTGCCAGCAGGGCAGGGTATGGTACAGATACGCAGTATTTT. This codes for CASRAGYGTDTQYF. The chain carries TRBV2 and TRBJ2-3; the D gene is possibly TRBD1 (5 bases). The ends were cut back, 6 bases at V and 3 bases at J, with 13 bases in the middle. Per the germline V gene, CDR1 is SNHLY and CDR2 is FYNNEI. This CDR3 has 14 residues.

The chain has TRBV27 and TRBJ2-1; D gene unclear. Trimming stripped 7 bases from V and 5 bases from J, with 15 bases between. Germline V CDR1 and CDR2: MNHEY, SMNVEV (reference sequence). The CDR3 covers 14 residues. CDR3 loop: CASIPNWANNEQFF. The CDR3 nucleotides read TGTGCCAGCATTCCGAATTGGGCCAACAATGAGCAGTTCTTC.

This clone showed up just once. The J gene is TRBJ1-4, the V gene TRBV5-6, with a weak D call TRBD1 (5 bases). Germline V lookup: CDR1 SGHDT, CDR2 YYEEEE. The CDR3 covers 16 residues. Trimming took 1 base from V and 4 from J, leaving 14 bases between them. CDR3 residues: CASSLSQGGYNEKLFF. The CDR3 DNA reads TGTGCCAGCAGCTTGTCGCAGGGAGGGTATAATGAAAAACTGTTTTTT.

The gene calls are TRBV5-1 and TRBJ2-7; D is unresolved. Trimming pared 2 bases from V and 3 bases from J, leaving 15 bases between. From germline, CDR1 is SGHRS and CDR2 YFSETQ. The CDR3 is 15 residues long. CDR3 sequence reads: CASSLSPSEVYEQYF. In DNA form, the CDR3 reads TGCGCCAGCAGCTTATCCCCCAGCGAGGTCTACGAGCAGTACTTC.

With respect to this clone: Other nucleotide sequences from this sample produce the same CDR3. The genes are TRBV5-4 and TRBJ1-2, with D tentatively TRBD1 (6 bases). The V end lost 0 bases, the J end lost 5 bases, and 8 bases lay between the germline ends. The germline gives CDR1 SGHNT, CDR2 YYREEE (reference sequence). The CDR3 covers 13 residues. This CDR3 reads CASSLEGGYGYTF. CDR3 in DNA: TGTGCCAGCAGCTTGGAAGGGGGATATGGCTACACCTTC.

This chain uses TRBV11-2 with TRBJ2-7, with D possibly being TRBD2 (6 bases). Germline CDR1 SGHAT, CDR2 FQNNGV. Trimming pared 3 bases from V and 2 bases from J, leaving 14 bases between. The CDR3 runs 15 residues. The CDR3 nucleotides are TGTGCCAGCAGCTTCGGGGGTGATGAAGCCTACGAGCAGTACTTC. Protein: CASSFGGDEAYEQYF.

On this clone itself: One end of the junction fails to match germline, which may point to a read error. The rearrangement joins TRBV11-3 to TRBJ2-7; maybe TRBD2 (6 bases). In germline, CDR1 is SGHNT, CDR2 YENEEA. The CDR3 runs 13 residues. This chain's CDR3 is CASSLRDSDEQYF. The CDR3 region has the DNA TGTGCCAGCAGCCTCCGGGACTCCGACGAGCAGTACTTC.

CDR3: CARSTPPSAGGKGCYGYTF. DNA for the CDR3: TGTGCCAGAAGCACCCCCCCCTCGGCAGGGGGCAAGGGATGTTATGGCTACACCTTC. V and J are TRBV5-3 and TRBJ1-2, with 8 bases lining up with TRBD1. TRBV5-3 qualifies as an ORF whose function is uncertain. With V trimmed by 4 bases and J by 5 bases, 22 bases remained unmatched. This CDR3 is 19 amino acids long.

The V call is TRBV2, the J call TRBJ2-1; 14 bases map to TRBD2. In germline, CDR1 is SNHLY, CDR2 FYNNEI. V shed 4 bases and J 3 bases; nucleotides not matched to a gene: 5. The CDR3 sequence is 17 residues long. CDR3 sequence reads: CASSAVGTSGGYNEQFF. The CDR3 bases are TGTGCCAGCAGTGCTGTCGGGACTAGCGGGGGCTACAATGAGCAGTTCTTC.

The chain couples TRBV5-1 to TRBJ1-4; D remains unclear. The germline CDR1 and CDR2 sequences are SGHRS and YFSETQ. The CDR3 runs 14 residues. The ends were cut back, 2 bases at V and 7 bases at J, with 12 bases in the middle. This chain's CDR3 is CASSLRADGEKLFF. For the CDR3, the DNA is TGCGCCAGCAGCTTACGGGCAGATGGTGAAAAACTGTTTTTT.

With respect to this clone: Within the sample, other DNA sequences also encode this same CDR3. The V gene is TRBV5-4, the J gene TRBJ1-5; no reliable D call. Trimming stripped 1 base from V and 0 bases from J, with 5 bases between. CDR1 and CDR2 (germline): SGHNT, YYREEE (reference sequence). The length of the CDR3 is 14 residues. CDR3 protein: CASSLRGSNQPQHF. In DNA form, the CDR3 reads TGTGCCAGCAGCTTGCGGGGTAGCAATCAGCCCCAGCATTTT.

V and J are TRBV30 and TRBJ2-1, with 7 bases identical to TRBD2. The CDR3 has 16 amino acids. In germline, CDR1 is GTSNPN, CDR2 SVGIG (reference sequence). Germline trimming cut 0 bases from V and 0 bases from J; bases unmatched to any gene: 5. CDR3 DNA: TGTGCCTGGAGTGTACTTCTAGCGGCCTCCTACAATGAGCAGTTCTTC. Translating it yields CAWSVLLAASYNEQFF.

This clone has only one observation. The gene calls are TRBV7-2 and TRBJ2-1; D gene unclear. In germline, CDR1 is SGHTA, CDR2 FQGNSA. With 1 base removed from V and 1 base from J, the gap between germline ends came to 11 bases. The CDR3 contains 16 residues. The CDR3 DNA sequence: TGTGCCAGCAGCTTAGATGTGGTGGTGTCCTACAATGAGCAGTTCTTC. Protein sequence: CASSLDVVVSYNEQFF.

The chain uses TRBV25-1 and TRBJ1-2, with 8 bases that match TRBD1. Unmatched junction bases numbered 8, after V lost 5 bases and J lost 0 bases. The germline CDR1 and CDR2 sequences are MGHDK and SYGVNS. CDR3 length: 16 amino acids. The chain's CDR3 is CASSMSGGRPNYGYTF. For the CDR3, the DNA is TGTGCCAGCAGTATGTCAGGGGGCCGACCTAACTATGGCTACACCTTC.

This rearrangement joins TRBV7-9 to TRBJ2-1, with D perhaps matching TRBD1 (6 bases). Looked up from germline, CDR1 is SEHNR and CDR2 is FQNEAQ (reference sequence). The V end lost 6 bases, the J end lost 7 bases, and 10 bases lay between the germline ends. The CDR3 is 12 amino acids. The CDR3 protein is CASRDRGNEQFF. The CDR3 region has the DNA TGTGCCAGCAGGGATAGGGGGAATGAGCAGTTCTTC. Based on the CDR3 plus reference TRBV7-9 and TRBJ2-1, the full variable domain is DTGVSQNPRHKITKRGQNVTFRCDPISEHNRLYWYRQTLGQGPEFLTYFQNEAQLEKSRLLSDRFSAERPKGSFSTLEIQRTEQGDSAMYLCASRDRGNEQFFGPGTRLTVL.

This clone was seen a few times. The chain joins TRBV7-6 to TRBJ2-7; 9 bases map to TRBD2. The CDR3 has 16 residues. Germline CDR1 is SGHVS and CDR2 is FNYEAQ. The ends lost 3 bases at V and 1 base at J; junction bases unmatched: 7. The CDR3 nucleotides read TGTGCCAGCAGCTTTCGGGCTAGCGGGGCATCCTACGAGCAGTACTTC. Encoded protein: CASSFRASGASYEQYF. Combining the CDR3 with reference TRBV7-6 and TRBJ2-7 gives the whole variable domain GAGVSQSPRYKVTKRGQDVALRCDPISGHVSLYWYRQALGQGPEFLTYFNYEAQQDKSGLPNDRFSAERPEGSISTLTIQRTEQRDSAMYRCASSFRASGASYEQYFGPGTRLTVT.

Concerning this clone itself: The same CDR3 arises from other DNA sequences in this sample as well. The chain is built from TRBV5-1 and TRBJ2-1; possibly TRBD1 for D (6 bases). Germline V gene lookup returns CDR1 SGHRS and CDR2 YFSETQ. Trimming took off 0 bases at V and 0 bases at J, with 10 bases between the two ends. CDR3 length equals 16 residues. In DNA form, the CDR3 reads TGCGCCAGCAGCTTGGGAGGGGGAAGCTCCTACAATGAGCAGTTCTTC. It yields the protein CASSLGGGSSYNEQFF.

This chain links TRBV11-2 with TRBJ2-3; 11 bases map to TRBD2. Germline V gene sequence: CDR1 SGHAT, CDR2 FQNNGV. The CDR3 spans 14 residues. V was clipped by 5 bases and J by 5 bases; unmatched bases: 3. The CDR3 reads CASSISGRGDTQYF. Written as DNA, the CDR3 is TGTGCCAGCAGCATTAGCGGGAGGGGAGATACGCAGTATTTT.

The J gene is TRBJ2-5, the V gene TRBV7-8; no reliable D call. The germline V and J ends were trimmed by 1 base and 2 bases, with 8 bases remaining between them. The CDR3 spans 14 residues. From germline, CDR1 is SGHVS and CDR2 FQNEAQ. Here the CDR3 reads CASSLGSTQETQYF. The CDR3, as DNA: TGTGCCAGCAGCTTAGGATCAACACAAGAGACCCAGTACTTC.

This clone was seen a single time. This chain joins TRBV5-1 and TRBJ2-7; 7 nucleotides match TRBD1. CDR3 length equals 15 residues. Germline-derived CDR1 and CDR2 are SGHRS and YFSETQ. J gave up 7 bases and V 0 bases, and 10 bases lay outside the gene matches. The CDR3 DNA sequence: TGCGCCAGCAGCTTGGCACCGGGACAGTTTTTGGAGCAGTACTTC. Encoded protein: CASSLAPGQFLEQYF.